A selection of T cell receptor beta chains follows, all from one sample in a study of blood T cell repertoires in COVID-19. The protocol was immunoSEQ multiplex PCR, while the TCRdb copy is restricted to in-frame clones and leaves out a portion. The sample shows some 50,000 clones, more than 60% of them seen only once. Input material: peripheral blood. These receptor sequences come from a human donor in a cohort sampled during active COVID-19. CDR3s include the opening cysteine and the closing phenylalanine or tryptophan. A D gene is named only where the DNA matches it firmly. Clone size is given for some rows only: seen once, a few or many times, or a class if the clone is expanded.

>TRBV5-6|TRBJ2-7|.|.
TGTGCCAGCAGCTTGGGGGCACTCCAGGGGGGCGAGCAGTACTTC
CASSLGALQGGEQYF
>TRBV10-2|TRBJ2-7|TRBD2|.
TGCGCCAGCAGTGAGCCCCAGATCATACTAGCGCGATACGAGCAGTACTTC
CASSEPQIILARYEQYF
>TRBV6-6|TRBJ1-2|TRBD1|.
TGTGCCAGCAGTAGGGACAGGTCGGTTGGCTACACCTTC
CASSRDRSVGYTF
>TRBV7-2|TRBJ2-2|.|.
TGTGCCAGCAGTAGGGACTTTAACACCGGGGAGCTGTTTTTT
CASSRDFNTGELFF
>TRBV5-1|TRBJ1-1|TRBD1|few
TGCGCCAGCAGCTTGTTGGCAGGGGGGGAAGCTTTCTTT
CASSLLAGGEAFF
>TRBV28|TRBJ2-7|TRBD1|few
TGTGCCAGCAGTTCTCCCTCGACAGGGGGCTCCTACGAGCAGTACTTC
CASSSPSTGGSYEQYF
>TRBV4-1|TRBJ1-4|.|.
TGCGCCAGCAGTCCTACACAGCGGGGAGAAAAACTGTTTTTT
CASSPTQRGEKLFF
>TRBV9|TRBJ2-3|TRBD2|.
TGTGCCAGCAGCGTAGCCGTTAGCGGGGGCCCCACAGATACGCAGTATTTT
CASSVAVSGGPTDTQYF
>TRBV7-9|TRBJ2-7|.|.
TGTGCCAGCAGCTCCACGACTGGCTCCTACGAGCAGTACTTC
CASSSTTGSYEQYF
>TRBV27|TRBJ1-6|TRBD1|few
TGTGCCAGCAGTTTTCGCAGGGGGCCGGATTCACCCCTCCACTTT
CASSFRRGPDSPLHF
>TRBV19|TRBJ1-1|TRBD1|.
TGTGCCAGTAGTTTACAGGGGGCGGGGACTGAAGCTTTCTTT
CASSLQGAGTEAFF
>TRBV30|TRBJ2-7|TRBD1|.
TGTGCCTGGTGCGGACAGGGCTTGGCCGAGCAGTACTTC
CAWCGQGLAEQYF
>TRBV6-2/TRBV6-3|TRBJ2-7|.|.
TGTGCCAGCAGTCCAGGGGGGAGCTACGAGCAGTACTTC
CASSPGGSYEQYF
>TRBV9|TRBJ2-7|TRBD1|.
TGTGCCAGCAGCGCGAATCCCTCAGGGGGTAGTTACGAGCAGTACTTC
CASSANPSGGSYEQYF
>TRBV14|TRBJ2-1|TRBD2|.
TGTGCCAGCAGCCTAACTAGCGGGAGACGGGATGAGCAGTTCTTC
CASSLTSGRRDEQFF
>TRBV6-2/TRBV6-3|TRBJ1-3|.|.
TGTGCCAGCAGTTACTCGCGACGGGGGACTGGAAACACCATATATTTT
CASSYSRRGTGNTIYF
>TRBV19|TRBJ1-1|.|.
TGTGCCAGTAAAAGCGGAGGGAGATCCACTGAAGCTTTCTTT
CASKSGGRSTEAFF
>TRBV7-9|TRBJ2-7|TRBD1|few
TGTGCCAGCAGCTCGCGGGACAGGGACCACGAGCAGTACTTC
CASSSRDRDHEQYF
>TRBV5-8|TRBJ2-2|.|.
TGTGCCAGCTTCCGAGGAAGGATAACGAACACCGGGGAGCTGTTTTTT
CASFRGRITNTGELFF
>TRBV18|TRBJ1-4|.|.
TGTGCCAGCTCAATTGTTGATGCGGATCGTGGAAAACTGTTTTTT
CASSIVDADRGKLFF
>TRBV6-6|TRBJ1-1|.|.
TGTGCCAGCAAGGTCCAGGGGAACACTGAAGCTTTCTTT
CASKVQGNTEAFF
>TRBV19|TRBJ1-5|.|.
TGTGCCAGTAGTATTACGCCCGGGTCTCAGCCCCAGCATTTT
CASSITPGSQPQHF
>TRBV7-9|TRBJ1-6|TRBD1|few
TGTGCCAGCAGCTTATCAACAGGGGGCAGTGGGGCCAATTCACCCCTCCACTTT
CASSLSTGGSGANSPLHF
>TRBV4-1|TRBJ2-7|.|few
TGCGCCAGCAGCCAAGGAGGGTTTGGAAACGAGCAGTACTTC
CASSQGGFGNEQYF
>TRBV12-3/TRBV12-4|TRBJ1-2|TRBD1|.
TGTGCCAGCAGTTTGGACAGGGGGCTTGGCTACACCTTC
CASSLDRGLGYTF
>TRBV28|TRBJ2-7|.|once
TGTGCCAGCAGTTTGTTACAGTTCTCCTACGAGCAGTACTTC
CASSLLQFSYEQYF
>TRBV19|TRBJ2-7|TRBD1|.
TGTGCCAGTAGTCCGTGGACAGGATCCTACGAGCAGTACTTC
CASSPWTGSYEQYF
>TRBV9|TRBJ1-2|TRBD1|.
TGTGCCAGCAGCGTCGACAGGGTGGCAAACTATGGCTACACCTTC
CASSVDRVANYGYTF
>TRBV10-2|TRBJ2-7|TRBD1|.
TGCGCCAGCAGTGAGTCGGTGGGACAGGTCTCCTACGAGCAGTACTTC
CASSESVGQVSYEQYF
>TRBV6-2/TRBV6-3|TRBJ2-7|TRBD1|once
TGTGCCAGCAGCCGCCCGACAGGGTCCTACGAGCAGTACTTC
CASSRPTGSYEQYF
>TRBV5-4|TRBJ2-7|.|medium-sized
TGTGCCAGCTGGGCCGCCAACTCCTACGAGCAGTACTTC
CASWAANSYEQYF
>TRBV2|TRBJ1-1|TRBD1|.
TGTGCCAGCAGTGGTGGACAGGGACACGCTGAAGCTTTCTTT
CASSGGQGHAEAFF
>TRBV27|TRBJ2-1|TRBD2|.
TGTGCCAGCAGTTTTGAACTAGCGGACTACAATGAGCAGTTCTTC
CASSFELADYNEQFF
>TRBV4-3|TRBJ1-3|.|once
TGCGCCAGCAGCCAAGGGATGGCGGGCGGAAACACCATATATTTT
CASSQGMAGGNTIYF
>TRBV30|TRBJ1-5|TRBD1|.
TGTGCCTGGAGTAGAGGACAGGGGTATCAGCCCCAGCATTTT
CAWSRGQGYQPQHF
>TRBV11-2|TRBJ2-7|TRBD1|few
TGTGCCAGCAGCTTAGGGGGACAGGGGGCAACCGAGCAGTACTTC
CASSLGGQGATEQYF
>TRBV6-5|TRBJ1-4|.|.
TGTGCCAGCAGTTACTCGACGGGGGAAAAACTGTTTTTT
CASSYSTGEKLFF
>TRBV18|TRBJ1-2|.|.
TGTGCCAGCTCATTTTCGACAGACCACTATGGCTACACCTTC
CASSFSTDHYGYTF
>TRBV4-3|TRBJ2-7|.|.
TGCGCCAGCAGCCCCGAACTAGTTAGTCCCGAGCAGTACTTC
CASSPELVSPEQYF
>TRBV5-6|TRBJ2-3|TRBD1|.
TGTGCCAGCAGTTACCCGGGACAGGGGGTCGCAGATACGCAGTATTTT
CASSYPGQGVADTQYF
>TRBV7-9|TRBJ1-4|TRBD1|.
TGTGCCAGCAGCCCTACAGGGGCAACTAATGAAAAACTGTTTTTT
CASSPTGATNEKLFF
>TRBV28|TRBJ1-5|.|.
TGTGCCAGCAGGTTCGGGGCCGACAGGCCCCATCAGCCCCAGCATTTT
CASRFGADRPHQPQHF
>TRBV7-2|TRBJ1-1|.|.
TGTGCCAGCAGGCCTCCCGGTTACACTGAAGCTTTCTTT
CASRPPGYTEAFF
>TRBV6-5|TRBJ1-1|.|.
TGTGCCAGCCGACGAAACAGGGCGGAGAACACTGAAGCTTTCTTT
CASRRNRAENTEAFF
>TRBV19|TRBJ2-7|.|.
TGTGCCAGTAGTCGAAATCAGGGGACCGGCGACGAGCAGTACTTC
CASSRNQGTGDEQYF
>TRBV19|TRBJ2-6|.|.
TGTGCCAGTAGTATAGCTGTCTCTGGGGCCAACGTCCTGACTTTC
CASSIAVSGANVLTF
>TRBV18|TRBJ1-2|.|.
TGTGCCAGCTCACCAGGGGAGAGCTATGGCTACACCTTC
CASSPGESYGYTF
>TRBV27|TRBJ2-3|TRBD1|.
TGTGCCAGCAGTTTATGGGCACAGGGGTACGATACGCAGTATTTT
CASSLWAQGYDTQYF
>TRBV7-2|TRBJ2-5|.|once
TGTGCCAGCAGCTCCTTCCGCGGTTTCCAAGAGACCCAGTACTTC
CASSSFRGFQETQYF
>TRBV7-2|TRBJ2-7|.|once
TGTGCCAGCAGCTCGGTGCCCGCCTACGAGCAGTACTTC
CASSSVPAYEQYF
>TRBV6-5|TRBJ2-7|.|once
TGTGCCAGCAGCTCAGTATACGAGCAGTACTTC
CASSSVYEQYF
>TRBV11-2|TRBJ2-7|.|.
TGTGCCAGCGGCTGGGACACACTCGGCGAGCAGTACTTC
CASGWDTLGEQYF
>TRBV2|TRBJ2-3|.|.
TGTGCCAGCAGTGTCGGGGGAATAGTAAGCACAGATACGCAGTATTTT
CASSVGGIVSTDTQYF
>TRBV7-9|TRBJ1-3|.|.
TGTGCCAGCAGCTTAAGGAGGGACTTCCTAGACTCTGGAAACACCATATATTTT
CASSLRRDFLDSGNTIYF
>TRBV7-9|TRBJ1-1|.|.
TGTGCCAGCAGCGTCGAGCGGAACACTGAAGCTTTCTTT
CASSVERNTEAFF
>TRBV5-1|TRBJ2-5|.|medium-sized
TGCGCCAGCAGCCGGACACACCAAGAGACCCAGTACTTC
CASSRTHQETQYF
>TRBV5-6|TRBJ1-6|.|.
TGTGCCAGCAGCTTCAGGGCGAAGGGTTCACCCCTCCACTTT
CASSFRAKGSPLHF